This TCR beta chain originates from a study of spatial heterogeneity in lung cancer. Time point denoted: sample taken at primary tumor resection. The input material, whole RNA from tumor, nontumor lung or frozen PBMC, was sequenced unsorted. Samples came from 72 TRACERx patients with untreated early-stage lung cancer. CDR1 and CDR2 (germline): MNHEY, SVGEGT. J was trimmed by 7 bases and V by 5 bases; bases with no gene match: 10. The CDR3 contains 16 residues. This clonotype was detected only a few times. TCRdb redid the calling of the 5' RACE reads with MiXCR, one entry per CDR3 protein. The sample lists about 45,000 distinct CDR3 sequences, approximately 12% occurring once.

J is TRBJ1-5 and V is TRBV6-2 or TRBV6-3, with 11 bases fitting TRBD1. This sequence originates from a female donor with early-stage non-small cell lung cancer. The sample in question was PBMCs, obtained at surgery. CDR3 region: CASSDRDRGGRQPQHF. Here the CDR3 DNA reads TGTGCCAGCAGTGACCGGGACAGGGGGGGTAGGCAGCCCCAGCATTTT.